The 16 T cell receptor beta chains below all came from one sample that was sequenced in a study of Ad26.COV2.S vaccination and SARS-CoV-2 variants. This table comes from immunoSEQ multiplex PCR, and its TCRdb copy is limited to in-frame clones, with some not included. The sample carries roughly 300,000 clones, approximately 90% recorded once. Treatment: 15 to 20 received Ad26.COV2.S at low or high dose, single or two shots; 5 received placebo; per-sample allocation not given. After the first vaccine or placebo injection, samples were drawn on day 63. This specimen consisted of peripheral blood, obtained in a trial of Ad26.COV2.S vaccine versus placebo. Every receptor here comes from a person between 18 and 65 years old who received the Ad26.COV2.S COVID-19 vaccine or a placebo.

V is TRBV7-2 and J is TRBJ2-1, with TRBD2 identical over 13 bases. The trim removed 4 bases at V and 10 bases at J, leaving 7 bases unmatched. This CDR3 is built from 15 residues. CDR1 SGHTA and CDR2 FQGNSA come from the germline V gene. The CDR3 nucleotides read TGTGCCAGCAGCTGGCGACTAGCGGGGGGTTACGAGCAGTTCTTC. It translates to CASSWRLAGGYEQFF.

This chain joins TRBV18 and TRBJ2-3, with 8 bases lining up with TRBD2. Germline CDR1 reads KGHSH; CDR2 reads LQKENI. The V segment lost 2 bases and the J segment 4 bases; nucleotides outside the gene matches: 8. This CDR3 comprises 16 residues. The CDR3: CASSPSSGRLSDTQYF. The DNA for the CDR3 is TGTGCCAGCTCACCATCAAGCGGGAGACTGTCAGATACGCAGTATTTT.

This clone appeared a single time. The chain uses TRBV9 and TRBJ2-1, with 8 bases identical to TRBD2. J lost 7 bases, V lost 0 bases, and 12 bases had no gene match. The CDR3 spans 17 residues. The V gene's germline CDR1 is SGDLS and CDR2 YYNGEE. Written as DNA, the CDR3 is TGTGCCAGCAGCGTAGCATGGGCCGCTAGCGGGTGGAATGAGCAGTTCTTC. Its protein product is CASSVAWAASGWNEQFF.

V is TRBV10-3 and J is TRBJ2-4, with a weak D call TRBD2 (5 bases). Per the germline V gene, CDR1 is ENHRY and CDR2 is SYGVKD. There are 13 residues in the CDR3. V was pared by 7 bases and J by 8 bases, with 15 bases between. CDR3 amino acids: CAINQDGKDIQYF. The CDR3 nucleotides are TGTGCCATCAATCAGGACGGGAAGGACATTCAGTACTTC.

The chain couples TRBV18 to TRBJ2-7, with 8 bases aligning to TRBD2. CDR3 length: 14 residues. Trimming removed 6 bases from V and 4 bases from J; junction bases left unmatched: 8. CDR1 KGHSH and CDR2 LQKENI come from the germline V gene. The CDR3 DNA sequence: TGTGCCAGCTCCACCGGGACTAGAGTATACGAGCAGTACTTC. It translates to CASSTGTRVYEQYF.

J is TRBJ2-3 and V is TRBV28, with D uncertain. The germline gives CDR1 MDHEN, CDR2 SYDVKM. There are 16 residues in the CDR3. Deletions cut 5 bases from V and 3 bases from J, with 18 bases between. The CDR3 loop is CASSPEPAQWTDTQYF. As DNA, the CDR3 is TGTGCCAGCAGTCCAGAACCTGCACAGTGGACAGATACGCAGTATTTT.

The V and J genes are TRBV7-6 and TRBJ2-7; TRBD1 is a possible D gene (6 bases). This CDR3 region has 15 residues. Germline values: CDR1 SGHVS, CDR2 FNYEAQ. V was cut by 5 bases and J by 0 bases, with 14 bases left in between. DNA for the CDR3: TGTGCCAGCAGCCCGCTGACAGGACACTCCTACGAGCAGTACTTC. It codes for CASSPLTGHSYEQYF.

This chain connects TRBV28 to TRBJ2-3; D is possibly TRBD2 (6 bases). Trimming pared 2 bases from V and 10 bases from J, leaving 13 bases between. There are 13 residues in the CDR3. CDR1 is MDHEN, CDR2 SYDVKM, per germline. CDR3 DNA sequence: TGTGCCAGCAGTTTAGGAGGTTGGGAGGCGCAGTATTTT. Protein: CASSLGGWEAQYF.

The chain links TRBV19 to TRBJ2-3; D uncertain. V lost 3 bases and J lost 3, with 16 bases in between. Germline V gives CDR1 LNHDA, CDR2 SQIVND (reference sequence). The CDR3 length is 16 residues. The CDR3, as DNA: TGTGCCAGTAGTATCGGTAAGGGCGGACGTACAGATACGCAGTATTTT. Residues: CASSIGKGGRTDTQYF.

Worth noting for this clone: Other DNA sequences of this sample code for an identical CDR3. This chain links TRBV9 with TRBJ2-5; 8 nucleotides align to TRBD1. The ends lost 2 bases at V and 2 bases at J; junction bases unmatched: 2. Germline values: CDR1 SGDLS, CDR2 YYNGEE. There are 14 residues in the CDR3. The CDR3 DNA reads as TGTGCCAGCAGCGTCGGACAGGGTCAAGAGACCCAGTACTTC. Its translation is CASSVGQGQETQYF.

This chain joins TRBV5-1 and TRBJ2-1; TRBD2 aligns across 7 bases. With 3 bases clipped from V and 2 bases from J, the junction kept 5 bases outside the gene matches. Germline V gives CDR1 SGHRS, CDR2 YFSETQ. This CDR3 is built from 15 residues. The DNA of the CDR3 is TGCGCCAGCAGCTCATCGAGCGGGGCCTACAATGAGCAGTTCTTC. Amino acid sequence: CASSSSSGAYNEQFF.

J is TRBJ2-7 and V is TRBV6-5; 9 bases map to TRBD2. The germline V gene has CDR1 MNHEY and CDR2 SVGAGI. The CDR3 is 12 amino acids. J was trimmed by 7 bases and V by 8 bases; bases with no gene match: 6. The CDR3 is CASATSGYEQYF. The CDR3 region has the DNA TGTGCCAGCGCAACTAGCGGGTATGAGCAGTACTTC.

This clone was observed a single time. The chain recombines TRBV5-6 with TRBJ1-1; D is perhaps TRBD1 (5 bases). V lost 3 bases, J lost 1 base, and 10 bases lay in between. The CDR3 has 14 amino acids. The germline V gene encodes CDR1 SGHDT and CDR2 YYEEEE. CDR3 region: CASSWGGPNTEAFF. In DNA, the CDR3 is TGTGCCAGCAGCTGGGGGGGACCGAACACTGAAGCTTTCTTT.

The rearrangement uses TRBV27 and TRBJ2-6; TRBD1 is a possible D gene (5 bases). Germline V lookup: CDR1 MNHEY, CDR2 SMNVEV (reference sequence). V was pared by 3 bases and J by 4 bases, with 10 bases between. This CDR3 has 15 amino acids. CDR3 sequence: CASSFQGGGANVLTF. DNA of the CDR3: TGTGCCAGCAGTTTTCAGGGCGGAGGGGCCAACGTCCTGACTTTC.

The rearrangement joins TRBV11-2 to TRBJ1-4, with unresolved D. With 5 bases removed from V and 7 bases from J, the gap between germline ends came to 14 bases. The CDR3 length is 14 residues. The germline gives CDR1 SGHAT, CDR2 FQNNGV. Here the CDR3 DNA reads TGTGCCAGCAGCGCCAGTGGAGCGGTTGAAAAACTGTTTTTT. Protein product: CASSASGAVEKLFF.

A word on this clone: Other DNA sequences in this sample translate to the same CDR3. This chain connects TRBV5-1 to TRBJ2-1; 12 bases align to TRBD2. Germline V gene data show CDR1 as SGHRS and CDR2 as YFSETQ. The CDR3 runs to 15 residues. V dropped 4 bases and J dropped 4; count of bases not matched to a gene: 3. The CDR3 coding sequence is TGCGCCAGCAGCCCCGGACTAGCGGGATACAATGAGCAGTTCTTC. Its translation is CASSPGLAGYNEQFF.